The following is a TCR beta chain sequence with its context. Its specificity is unknown. This CDR3 region has 16 residues. The germline CDR1 and CDR2 sequences are SGHTA and FQGNSA. The J segment lost 9 bases and the V segment lost 5 bases, leaving 13 bases of the junction unmatched. This entry belongs to a study of OX40 agonist ivuxolimab in advanced cancers. Turning to the study itself: From roughly 23 to 85 years was the age range, with a mean of 60 years, and over 70% were male.

Produced via immunoSEQ multiplex PCR; TCRdb's table is partial and in-frame only. The sample includes 71,000 or so clones, roughly nine tenths of them seen just once. The study, taken as a whole, reports: Doses of 0.1 to 3.0 mg/kg were accompanied by clonal expansion of CD4+ and CD8+ blood T cells by week 6. There were also nonresponders showing low normalized T-cell clonal expansion. Relatively little clonal expansion, among the lowest observed, appeared in partial responders at 0.1-3.0 mg/kg.

The starting material was CD4+ or CD8+ T cells sorted from blood, obtained in a trial of the OX40 agonist ivuxolimab. The rearrangement joins TRBV7-2 to TRBJ2-1; 10 bases are a match to TRBD2. The TCR originated in an adult with an advanced solid tumor such as melanoma, head and neck, liver or kidney cancer. The CDR3 protein is CASSKGTSVGVGEQFF. DNA of the CDR3: TGTGCCAGCAGCAAAGGGACTAGCGTTGGGGTTGGTGAGCAGTTCTTC.